This is a list of T cell receptor beta chains from one sample in a study of T cells after yellow fever vaccination. TCRdb reprocessed the 5' RACE reads with MiXCR, giving one entry per CDR3 protein. The profile covers about 96,000 distinct CDR3 sequences, with roughly 8.2% appearing a single time and roughly 15% taken by the ten largest. This sample comprised CD8+ T cells not binding an NS4B(214-222) dextramer, sorted from PBMCs, obtained approximately 16 days after the first yellow fever vaccination. These receptors all stem from a man younger than 35 who received the YFV17D yellow fever vaccine. Each CDR3 is given with its conserved first and last residue. The D gene is left open where the match is weak. The size entry is marked missing in some rows and otherwise reads once, few, many or a size class.

TRBJ2-6	TRBV9	TRBD1	few	TGTGCCAGCAGCGTAGAAGAGACAGGGGTTTTGGCCAACGTCCTGACTTTC	CASSVEETGVLANVLTF
TRBJ2-7	TRBV4-3	TRBD2	.	TGCGCCAGCAGCCACGGACTAGCGAGGGCCTACGAGCAGTACTTC	CASSHGLARAYEQYF
TRBJ1-2	TRBV7-3	.	few	TGTGCCAGCAGCTTATCTGGGGAGGGCTACACCTTC	CASSLSGEGYTF
TRBJ2-3	TRBV10-3	.	.	TGTGCCATCGCGGAGGGGGGTAGCACAGATACGCAGTATTTT	CAIAEGGSTDTQYF
TRBJ2-2	TRBV3-1	.	.	TGTGCCAGCAGCCAAGTGCCGGCAGCCAACACCGGGGAGCTGTTTTTT	CASSQVPAANTGELFF
TRBJ2-1	TRBV6-1	.	.	TGTGCCAGCAGACTTGGACAGAACAATGAGCAGTTCTTC	CASRLGQNNEQFF
TRBJ2-3	TRBV7-3	TRBD2	many	TGTGCCAGCAGACGGACTAGCGGGGGGACAGATACGCAGTATTTT	CASRRTSGGTDTQYF
TRBJ1-2	TRBV6-6	.	few	TGTGCCGTCGAACAGGGAGTGAGCTACACCTTC	CAVEQGVSYTF
TRBJ1-2	TRBV9	.	few	TGTGCCAGCAGCGGCAACAGGGAAAACTATGGCTACACCTTC	CASSGNRENYGYTF
TRBJ2-2	TRBV10-3	TRBD2	few	TGTGCCATCAGTGGGGGGACTAGCGGGAACACCGGGGAGCTGTTTTTT	CAISGGTSGNTGELFF
TRBJ2-3	TRBV29-1	TRBD2	few	TGCAGCGTTGTGGTAGCGGGGGCCACCCCAGATACGCAGTATTTT	CSVVVAGATPDTQYF
TRBJ2-1	TRBV4-1	TRBD1	few	TGCGCCAGCAGCCAGATCGAGGGACAGCTAATAAACAATGAGCAGTTCTTC	CASSQIEGQLINNEQFF
TRBJ2-7	TRBV29-1	.	.	TGCAGCGTTGACAAAAAGGGAGTGAGCGGCGAGCAGTACTTC	CSVDKKGVSGEQYF
TRBJ2-5	TRBV11-2	.	few	TGTGCCAGCATCATGACTCTATCAAAGGTCGACACACACGGACAAGAGACCCAGTACTTC	CASIMTLSKVDTHGQETQYF
TRBJ2-1	TRBV5-6	.	.	TGTGCCAGCGGCCCCGGGCTACGGCACAATGAGCAGTTCTTC	CASGPGLRHNEQFF
TRBJ2-1	TRBV12-3/TRBV12-4	TRBD2	few	TGTGCCAGCAGGTGGGGAGGGTCTGCCTACAATGAGCAGTTCTTC	CASRWGGSAYNEQFF
TRBJ2-3	TRBV19	TRBD1	.	TGTGCCAGTAGCCCGAGTAGCAGGGGGTCGGATACGCAGTATTTT	CASSPSSRGSDTQYF
TRBJ1-3	TRBV20-1	.	few	TGCAGTGCCCCCGGTTGGGGGGCGGCTGGAAACACCATATATTTT	CSAPGWGAAGNTIYF
TRBJ2-3	TRBV10-3	.	.	TGTGCCACCGCTGGGTTAGCAGACTATTTGAGCACAGATACGCAGTATTTT	CATAGLADYLSTDTQYF
TRBJ2-1	TRBV7-9	.	.	TGTGCCAGCGGCAGAGGGAATGAGCAGTTCTTC	CASGRGNEQFF
TRBJ2-5	TRBV6-1	TRBD2	.	TGTGCCAGCACCCTGACTAGCGGGGGAGAGACCCAGTACTTC	CASTLTSGGETQYF
TRBJ2-5	TRBV5-6	TRBD2	.	TGTGCCAGCAGCTTGGCTAGCGGGATTCCCCAAGAGACCCAGTACTTC	CASSLASGIPQETQYF
TRBJ2-1	TRBV18	.	many	TGTGCCAGCTCACCACCCGGGGATGAGCAGTTCTTC	CASSPPGDEQFF
TRBJ2-7	TRBV19	.	few	TGTGCCAGTAGTCACCGGTTCCCCTACGAGCAGTACTTC	CASSHRFPYEQYF
TRBJ2-1	TRBV20-1	TRBD2	once	TGCAGTGCTAGAGATGGTGCGGTAGCGGGCCACAATGAGCAGTTCTTC	CSARDGAVAGHNEQFF
TRBJ2-1	TRBV5-4	TRBD2	.	TGTGCCAGCAGATCTCGGACTAGCGGGTTCCCATACAATGAGCAGTTCTTC	CASRSRTSGFPYNEQFF
TRBJ2-1	TRBV4-1	.	once	TGCGCCAGCAGCCTCCGGGGTAGCATCCACAATGAGCAGTTCTTC	CASSLRGSIHNEQFF
TRBJ1-2	TRBV6-1	TRBD1	few	TGTGCCAGCAGGACTCCAGGGGGCGATGGCTACACCTTC	CASRTPGGDGYTF
TRBJ1-1	TRBV29-1	.	few	TGCAGCGTTTTTCAGGGCCCGAACACTGAAGCTTTCTTT	CSVFQGPNTEAFF
TRBJ2-7	TRBV5-4	.	.	TGTGCCAGCAGCTTGACAGGGAACTACGAGCAGTACTTC	CASSLTGNYEQYF
TRBJ2-7	TRBV6-5	.	.	TGTGCCAGCAGTTACTCCCGGCAGACAGAACAGTACTTC	CASSYSRQTEQYF
TRBJ2-2	TRBV7-9	.	.	TGTGCCAGCCATTACACCGGGGAGCTGTTTTTT	CASHYTGELFF
TRBJ2-3	TRBV4-2	.	.	TGTGCCAGCAGCCAAGATGGGCTAGCAGCAGATACGCAGTATTTT	CASSQDGLAADTQYF
TRBJ2-5	TRBV19	.	.	TGTGCCAGTAGCCCAGACAGGAGAGATGGAGAGACCCAGTACTTC	CASSPDRRDGETQYF
TRBJ1-3	TRBV11-1	TRBD1	.	TGTGCCAGCAGCTCGCCGGGACAGGGATTATACGGAAACACCATATATTTT	CASSSPGQGLYGNTIYF
TRBJ1-2	TRBV11-2	.	many	TGTGCCAGCAGCTTGGGACGGCTCTATGGTGGTGGCTACACCTTC	CASSLGRLYGGGYTF
TRBJ2-5	TRBV21-1	.	few	TGTGCCAGCAGCAAAGGGACTCAACAAGAGACCCAGTACTTC	CASSKGTQQETQYF
TRBJ1-1	TRBV7-8	.	.	TGTGCCAGCAGCTTAGCGGTGGACACCGCTTTCTTT	CASSLAVDTAFF
TRBJ2-5	TRBV27	.	few	TGTGCCAGCAGTTTGACTAGAACAGGGCTGGCGGCCCAGTACTTC	CASSLTRTGLAAQYF
TRBJ1-3	TRBV11-3	.	.	TGTGCCAGCAGCCTCAATGGGGTTGGAAACACCATATATTTT	CASSLNGVGNTIYF
TRBJ2-5	TRBV13	TRBD2	.	TGTGCCAGCAGCCCTGGACTAGCGGGGAGTGAGACCCAGTACTTC	CASSPGLAGSETQYF
TRBJ2-5	TRBV6-1	TRBD1	.	TGTGCCAGCAGAGCGACGCCGGGACAGGTTTCAAAAGAGACCCAGTACTTC	CASRATPGQVSKETQYF
TRBJ2-3	TRBV5-1	.	.	TGCGCCAGCAGCTTGTCCAGACTGGTAGATACGCAGTATTTT	CASSLSRLVDTQYF
TRBJ1-5	TRBV20-1	.	.	TGCAGTGCTAGACCGGGACCTGCACCCAATCAGCCCCAGCATTTT	CSARPGPAPNQPQHF
TRBJ2-1	TRBV29-1	.	.	TGCAGCGTTGGACGACGACACAATGAGCAGTTCTTC	CSVGRRHNEQFF